Below are 6 T cell receptor beta chains sequenced from a single sample in a study of identical twins. TCRdb re-analysed the 5' RACE reads in MiXCR, keeping a single row per CDR3 protein. The sample has approximately 230,000 distinct CDR3 sequences, 6.5% to 8% seen once. These data were likewise used in another study, on T cells expressing NK-cell markers.

Specimen: CD8+ T cells sorted from blood. These receptor sequences come from a woman aged 18 to 35 in good health.

CDR3 loop: CASNQGSYNSPLHF. CDR3 sequence (DNA): TGTGCCAGCAACCAGGGGTCCTATAATTCACCCCTCCACTTT. The chain recombines TRBV9 with TRBJ1-6; possible D gene TRBD1, 6 bases. The CDR3 totals 14 residues. V dropped 6 bases and J dropped 1 base, with 8 bases sitting between them. The germline V gene encodes CDR1 SGDLS and CDR2 YYNGEE. The whole variable domain, filled in from reference TRBV9 and TRBJ1-6, reads DSGVTQTPKHLITATGQRVTLRCSPRSGDLSVYWYQQSLDQGLQFLIQYYNGEERAKGNILERFSAQQFPDLHSELNLSSLELGDSALYFCASNQGSYNSPLHFGNGTRLTVT.

This clonotype has ten or more counts. The chain carries TRBV6-2 or TRBV6-3 and TRBJ2-7; 7 positions agree with TRBD1. V lost 6 bases to trimming and J lost 2 bases; unmatched junction nucleotides: 13. The germline V gene has CDR1 MNHEY and CDR2 SVGEGT. The CDR3 is 16 amino acids. The CDR3 DNA follows: TGTGCCAGCAGGATTCTGGGTCACAGGGGCGCCTACGAGCAGTACTTC. Translating gives CASRILGHRGAYEQYF.

This clonotype has more than one count but fewer than ten. The V gene is TRBV7-9, the J gene TRBJ2-1, with TRBD2 matching 11 bases. V gave up 5 bases and J gave up 0 bases; unmatched junction bases: 6. The CDR3 loop spans 17 amino acids. Germline-derived CDR1 and CDR2 are SEHNR and FQNEAQ (reference sequence). The CDR3 region is CASSLGTSGSSYNEQFF. Written as DNA, the CDR3 is TGTGCCAGCAGCCTGGGGACTAGCGGTAGCTCCTACAATGAGCAGTTCTTC. Full variable domain (outside the CDR3, taken from reference TRBV7-9 and TRBJ2-1): DTGVSQNPRHKITKRGQNVTFRCDPISEHNRLYWYRQTLGQGPEFLTYFQNEAQLEKSRLLSDRFSAERPKGSFSTLEIQRTEQGDSAMYLCASSLGTSGSSYNEQFFGPGTRLTVL.

Many counts were recorded for this clonotype. This chain links TRBV14 with TRBJ2-3; D call uncertain. Trimming cost V 5 bases and J 1 base, with 19 bases left between them. The CDR3 runs 17 residues. Germline assignment: CDR1 SGHDN and CDR2 FVKESK. CDR3 region: CASSFSRGVERTDTQYF. The CDR3 DNA reads TGTGCCAGCAGCTTTTCCCGAGGTGTGGAACGCACAGATACGCAGTATTTT.

In this sample, this clonotype turned up many times. The chain recombines TRBV12-3 or TRBV12-4 with TRBJ2-1; D not certain. Trimming shortened V by 8 bases and J by 4 bases, and 9 bases separated the two germline ends. The CDR3 sequence is 12 residues long. This CDR3 reads CASGVGYNEQFF. The CDR3 coding sequence is TGTGCCAGCGGGGTAGGGTACAATGAGCAGTTCTTC.

This clonotype was recorded many times. At one boundary the junction diverges from the germline segment, which might be a read error. The chain employs TRBV12-3 or TRBV12-4 and TRBJ2-3; D call uncertain. The CDR3 loop spans 11 amino acids. CDR3 sequence reads: CASSLEDTQYF. The CDR3 DNA follows: TGTGCCAGCAGCTTAGAAGATACGCAGTATTTT.